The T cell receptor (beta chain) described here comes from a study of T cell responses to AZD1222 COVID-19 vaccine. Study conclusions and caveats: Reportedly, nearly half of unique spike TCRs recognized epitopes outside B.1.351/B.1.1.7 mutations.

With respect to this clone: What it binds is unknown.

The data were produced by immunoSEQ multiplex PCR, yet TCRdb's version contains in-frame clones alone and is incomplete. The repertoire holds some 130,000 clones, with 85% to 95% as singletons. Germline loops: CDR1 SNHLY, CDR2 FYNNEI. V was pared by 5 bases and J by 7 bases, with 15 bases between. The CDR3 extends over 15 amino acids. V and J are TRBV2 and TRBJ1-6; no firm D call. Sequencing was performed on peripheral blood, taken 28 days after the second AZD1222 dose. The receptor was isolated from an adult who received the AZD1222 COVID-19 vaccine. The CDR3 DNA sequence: TGTGCCAGCAGTTCGGGAGGCAGCTCCAATTCACCCCTCCACTTT. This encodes CASSSGGSSNSPLHF.